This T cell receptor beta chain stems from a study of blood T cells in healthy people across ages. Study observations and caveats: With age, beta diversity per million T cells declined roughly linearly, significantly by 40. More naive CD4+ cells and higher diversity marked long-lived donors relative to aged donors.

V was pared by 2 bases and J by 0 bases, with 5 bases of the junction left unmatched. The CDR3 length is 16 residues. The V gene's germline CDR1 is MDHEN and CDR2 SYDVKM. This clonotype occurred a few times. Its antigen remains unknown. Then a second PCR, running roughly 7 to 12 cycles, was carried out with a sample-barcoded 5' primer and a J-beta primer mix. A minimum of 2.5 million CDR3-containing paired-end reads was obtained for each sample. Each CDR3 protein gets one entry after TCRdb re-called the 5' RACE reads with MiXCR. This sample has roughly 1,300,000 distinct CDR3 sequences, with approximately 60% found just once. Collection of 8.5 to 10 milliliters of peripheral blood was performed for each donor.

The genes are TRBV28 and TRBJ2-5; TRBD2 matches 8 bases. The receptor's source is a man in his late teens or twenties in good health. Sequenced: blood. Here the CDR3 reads CASSLGGSGDQETQYF. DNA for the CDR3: TGTGCCAGCAGTTTAGGGGGTAGCGGGGACCAAGAGACCCAGTACTTC.